This TCR beta chain was retrieved from a study of cytomegalovirus exposure and HLA in healthy donors. Study-wide context: Among roughly 190 million T cells, an earlier analysis found roughly 110 million unique TCR beta sequences. Study-wide results and limits: Investigators reported more than 150 TCR beta chains as tied to cytomegalovirus. Immune exposure information available was restricted to CMV serostatus.

The CDR3 has 15 amino acids. The germline gives CDR1 SGDLS, CDR2 YYNGEE. With respect to this clone: Its target is unknown. Compared with germline, one end of the junction differs, possibly owing to a read error.

Primers included in the PCR were 60 Vbeta and 13 Jbeta primers. Method: immunoSEQ multiplex PCR; TCRdb's copy keeps in-frame clones and lacks some. The table records about 160,000 clones, 80% to 85% of them present only once. Sequenced input: PBMCs. The clonotype comes from a human donor in good health. This sequence joins TRBV9 and TRBJ1-2; D is ambiguous. The CDR3 coding sequence is TGTGCCAGCAGCGCCCGAGATTGGCCGGACTATGGCTACCCCTTC. Amino acid sequence: CASSARDWPDYGYPF.